This entry is about one T cell receptor beta chain. Its cognate antigen is unknown. This record comes from a study of siplizumab effects on memory and regulatory T cells. Study-level results: Naive T cell populations appeared to exhibit greater diversity than memory cells and appeared to be major alloresponse contributors. In the presence of siplizumab, alloreactive sequences traceable to unstimulated CD4+ memory cells were significantly reduced. An assignable naive or memory phenotype was lacking in roughly 75-96% of proliferating CD4+ or CD8+ clones. Mapping to unstimulated subsets was achieved for only a minor fraction of alloreactive clones.

The method was immunoSEQ multiplex PCR; TCRdb's version includes in-frame clones alone and lacks a portion of them. The sample lists some 120,000 clones, just under 95% seen once, with 0.16% in the top ten. The sequenced material came from non-Treg CD4+ T cells sorted from blood. The receptor comes from a human donor in good health.

The CDR3 DNA follows: TGTGTCAGAAGCTTAGTGGGGGCCGTAAACAATGAGCAGTTCTTC. It encodes CVRSLVGAVNNEQFF. V and J are TRBV7-5 and TRBJ2-1; TRBD1 reflects the table's D call only, with no check against the DNA. TRBV7-5 is labeled a pseudogene. CDR3 length: 15 amino acids.